This entry features one T cell receptor beta chain sequence. This entry is derived from a study of blood T cell repertoires in COVID-19. Study-level background: The United States, Italy and Spain were the sources of the acute and convalescent COVID-19 samples.

Germline V lookup: CDR1 SGHRS, CDR2 YFSETQ. This CDR3 contains 15 residues. The V and J ends lost 0 bases and 1 base respectively, with 10 bases between them. Some clones are missing from TCRdb's copy, which holds only in-frame ones; the method was immunoSEQ multiplex PCR. Counted here are approximately 23,000 clones, roughly 90% occurring once; the ten biggest clones make up under 6.5%. Sequences were obtained from peripheral blood. This receptor was identified in a woman of 80 years or more with active COVID-19. The V and J genes are TRBV5-1 and TRBJ1-1; maybe TRBD1 (6 bases). The CDR3 is CASSLGATGNTEAFF. As DNA, the CDR3 is TGCGCCAGCAGCTTGGGGGCGACAGGGAACACTGAAGCTTTCTTT.